Shown below are 30 T cell receptor beta chains from a single sample sequenced in a study of blood T cell repertoires in COVID-19. TCRdb keeps only in-frame clones here, not all; method: immunoSEQ multiplex PCR. The profile covers roughly 350,000 clones, with over 70% appearing a single time and under 6.5% taken by the ten largest. The sample comprised peripheral blood. The receptors derive from a woman in her forties or fifties with COVID-19, enrolled during active disease.

This chain links TRBV30 with TRBJ1-1; 7 positions match TRBD1. The CDR3 covers 15 residues. The J segment lost 2 bases and the V segment lost 0 bases, leaving 6 bases of the junction unmatched. Germline CDR1 reads GTSNPN; CDR2 reads SVGIG (reference sequence). The chain's CDR3 is CAWSVQGTVNTEAFF. The CDR3 region has the DNA TGTGCCTGGAGTGTACAGGGGACAGTCAACACTGAAGCTTTCTTT.

This clone was recorded once. This chain's CDR3 is CASSSSGKWTGELFF. Written as DNA, the CDR3 is TGTGCCAGCAGTTCTAGCGGGAAGTGGACCGGGGAGCTGTTTTTT. V gene TRBV27 combines with J gene TRBJ2-2; 9 positions agree with TRBD2. V lost 4 bases to trimming and J lost 5 bases; unmatched junction nucleotides: 5. The germline gives CDR1 MNHEY, CDR2 SMNVEV (reference sequence). There are 15 residues in the CDR3.

The V gene is TRBV5-1, the J gene TRBJ2-2; maybe TRBD2 (5 bases). V lost 3 bases to trimming and J lost 2 bases, with 14 bases between them. The CDR3 has 16 amino acids. The germline V gene encodes CDR1 SGHRS and CDR2 YFSETQ. The CDR3 DNA sequence: TGCGCCAGCAGCTCCTCCGGGATCCGTAACACCGGGGAGCTGTTTTTT. It specifies CASSSSGIRNTGELFF.

This clone is a singleton in its sample. The chain employs TRBV30 and TRBJ2-1, with 8 bases matching TRBD2. The CDR3 spans 15 residues. Per the germline V gene, CDR1 is GTSNPN and CDR2 is SVGIG (reference sequence). V lost 4 bases and J lost 3; bases outside the gene matches: 8. The CDR3, as DNA: TGTGCCTGGATAGATAGCGGGAATATCTACAATGAGCAGTTCTTC. Its translation is CAWIDSGNIYNEQFF.

The chain carries TRBV4-3 and TRBJ2-3; possible D gene TRBD2, 5 bases. From germline, CDR1 is LGHNA and CDR2 YSLEER. V dropped 0 bases and J dropped 2 bases, with 15 bases sitting between them. CDR3 length equals 17 residues. CDR3 residues: CASSQDRVGLNTDTQYF. As DNA, the CDR3 is TGCGCCAGCAGCCAAGATCGGGTAGGACTTAACACAGATACGCAGTATTTT.

V gene TRBV5-4 combines with J gene TRBJ2-2, with a tentative D call TRBD2 (6 bases). CDR1 is SGHNT and CDR2 is YYREEE in the germline V gene (reference sequence). The V gene lost 3 bases and the J gene lost 4 bases, with 10 bases spanning the gap. The CDR3 spans 14 residues. CDR3 amino acids: CASSYSGITGELFF. As DNA, the CDR3 is TGTGCCAGCAGCTATAGCGGAATCACCGGGGAGCTGTTTTTT.

As regards this clone: The same CDR3 can be traced to other DNA sequences in this sample. The chain links TRBV5-4 to TRBJ1-2; perhaps TRBD1 as D (5 bases). Germline lookup yields CDR1 SGHNT and CDR2 YYREEE (reference sequence). Trimming pared 0 bases from V and 4 bases from J, leaving 7 bases between. The CDR3 runs 13 residues. The CDR3, as DNA: TGTGCCAGCAGCTTGGCGGGGGGCTATGGCTACACCTTC. This sequence encodes CASSLAGGYGYTF.

V gene TRBV9 combines with J gene TRBJ1-3; D is unclear. The germline V gene encodes CDR1 SGDLS and CDR2 YYNGEE. With 4 bases removed from V and 4 bases from J, the gap between germline ends came to 21 bases. The CDR3 spans 17 residues. CDR3 in amino acids: CASSLVGASLRGNTIYF. The DNA for the CDR3 is TGTGCCAGCAGCCTAGTCGGAGCCAGCCTAAGGGGAAACACCATATATTTT. The entire variable domain, with the rest obtained from reference TRBV9 and TRBJ1-3, is as follows: DSGVTQTPKHLITATGQRVTLRCSPRSGDLSVYWYQQSLDQGLQFLIQYYNGEERAKGNILERFSAQQFPDLHSELNLSSLELGDSALYFCASSLVGASLRGNTIYFGEGSWLTVV.

The CDR3 DNA reads as TGTGCCAGCAGCATCCGATTACAGCCCAATAGCTATGGCTACACCTTC. Translation gives CASSIRLQPNSYGYTF. The rearrangement uses TRBV11-3 and TRBJ1-2; no clear D gene. Trimming pared 5 bases from V and 4 bases from J, leaving 20 bases between. CDR3 length: 16 residues. Germline V gene sequence: CDR1 SGHNT, CDR2 YENEEA.

This clone was found once. At one boundary the junction diverges from the germline segment, which might be a read error. V is TRBV25-1 and J is TRBJ2-5, with D maybe TRBD1 (6 bases). The CDR3 loop spans 12 amino acids. Germline loops: CDR1 MGHDK, CDR2 SYGVNS. CDR3 protein: CASGDRQETQYF. The CDR3 DNA reads TGTGCCAGCGGTGACAGGCAAGAGACCCAGTACTTC.

This chain uses TRBV24-1 with TRBJ2-7; D may be TRBD1 (6 bases). This CDR3 is built from 14 residues. Germline V gives CDR1 KGHDR, CDR2 SFDVKD. V lost 4 bases, J lost 2 bases, and 11 bases lay in between. The CDR3 spells CATSDYRDPYEQYF. CDR3 DNA: TGTGCCACCAGTGACTACAGGGATCCCTACGAGCAGTACTTC.

The rearrangement uses TRBV5-4 and TRBJ2-1; 11 bases map to TRBD2. V lost 5 bases and J lost 3; bases outside the gene matches: 4. This CDR3 has 15 amino acids. The germline CDR1 and CDR2 sequences are SGHNT and YYREEE (reference sequence). The CDR3 is CASREGTSGYNEQFF. DNA for the CDR3: TGTGCCAGCAGAGAAGGGACTAGCGGCTACAATGAGCAGTTCTTC.

V and J are TRBV2 and TRBJ1-6; TRBD1 aligns across 7 bases. V shed 6 bases, J shed 7 bases, and the junction held 9 bases outside the gene matches. The CDR3 loop spans 15 amino acids. Germline CDR1 and CDR2: SNHLY and FYNNEI. CDR3: CASRDLTGRNSPLHF. The CDR3 DNA sequence: TGTGCCAGCAGAGATTTGACAGGGCGGAATTCACCCCTCCACTTT.

J is TRBJ1-3 and V is TRBV7-8; D possibly corresponds to TRBD1 (6 bases). The CDR3 contains 19 residues. CDR1 is SGHVS and CDR2 is FQNEAQ in the germline V gene. The ends were cut back, 4 bases at V and 1 base at J, with 23 bases in the middle. CDR3 loop: CASSSELPHRVRSGNTIYF. CDR3 sequence (DNA): TGTGCCAGCAGCTCCGAGCTCCCTCACAGGGTACGGTCTGGAAACACCATATATTTT.

V gene TRBV11-1 combines with J gene TRBJ2-3; no definite D call. Germline CDR1 and CDR2: SGHAT and FQDESV (reference sequence). The CDR3 is 14 amino acids. The V end lost 2 bases, the J end lost 1 base, and 7 bases lay between the germline ends. CDR3 sequence (DNA): TGTGCCAGCAGCTTATCCTTTGGCACAGATACGCAGTATTTT. This gives the protein CASSLSFGTDTQYF. Looking up the rest from reference TRBV11-1 and TRBJ2-3 gives the full variable domain: EAEVAQSPRYKITEKSQAVAFWCDPISGHATLYWYRQILGQGPELLVQFQDESVVDDSQLPKDRFSAERLKGVDSTLKIQPAELGDSAMYLCASSLSFGTDTQYFGPGTRLTVL.

The CDR3 sequence: CASSPGLLNTGELFF. For the CDR3, the DNA is TGTGCCAGCTCCCCGGGACTCCTGAACACCGGGGAGCTGTTTTTT. The chain is built from TRBV18 and TRBJ2-2; D is perhaps TRBD2 (6 bases). V was trimmed by 6 bases and J by 1 base, leaving 12 bases between them. The CDR3 length is 15 residues. From germline, CDR1 is KGHSH and CDR2 LQKENI.

V is TRBV19 and J is TRBJ2-5; 7 bases are shared with TRBD2. This CDR3 contains 14 residues. After removal of 9 bases from V and 5 bases from J, the junction contained 12 bases not matched to a gene. CDR1 is LNHDA, CDR2 SQIVND, per germline (reference sequence). CDR3 sequence (DNA): TGTGCCAGCCTGGGCGGGAGCCTCCAGGAGACCCAGTACTTC. Protein: CASLGGSLQETQYF.

The chain uses TRBV19 and TRBJ2-1, with 9 positions matching TRBD1. This CDR3 is 15 amino acids long. Trimming took 3 bases from V and 8 from J; bases not matched to a gene: 8. The germline V gene encodes CDR1 LNHDA and CDR2 SQIVND (reference sequence). This chain's CDR3 is CASSIGTGRAYEQFF. CDR3 DNA sequence: TGTGCCAGTAGTATCGGGACAGGGAGGGCGTATGAGCAGTTCTTC. Looking up the rest from reference TRBV19 and TRBJ2-1 gives the full variable domain: DGGITQSPKYLFRKEGQNVTLSCEQNLNHDAMYWYRQDPGQGLRLIYYSQIVNDFQKGDIAEGYSVSREKKESFPLTVTSAQKNPTAFYLCASSIGTGRAYEQFFGPGTRLTVL.

The CDR3 nucleotides are TGTGCCAGCAGCCTCGCCGGGACAGGCTACACCGGGGAGCTGTTTTTT. Translation: CASSLAGTGYTGELFF. The chain joins TRBV7-3 to TRBJ2-2, with 8 bases aligning to TRBD1. The germline CDR1 and CDR2 sequences are SGHTA and FQGTGA. The CDR3 sequence is 16 residues long. With V trimmed by 5 bases and J by 3 bases, 8 bases remained unmatched.

The V call is TRBV18, the J call TRBJ1-5, with 9 bases fitting TRBD1. The CDR3 is made up of 16 amino acids. The germline V gene encodes CDR1 KGHSH and CDR2 LQKENI. The J segment lost 4 bases and the V segment lost 2 bases, leaving 6 bases of the junction unmatched. CDR3 nucleotide sequence: TGTGCCAGCTCACCAAAGGGACAGGGAGGTAATCAGCCCCAGCATTTT. Its protein product is CASSPKGQGGNQPQHF.

Here the CDR3 reads CASSVDPGFSEQYF. CDR3 DNA sequence: TGTGCCAGCAGCGTAGATCCGGGGTTCTCCGAGCAGTACTTC. The chain is built from TRBV9 and TRBJ2-7; maybe TRBD2 (5 bases). The germline CDR1 and CDR2 sequences are SGDLS and YYNGEE. The CDR3 has 14 amino acids. Trimming shortened V by 0 bases and J by 6 bases, and 13 bases separated the two germline ends.

V is TRBV7-2 and J is TRBJ1-1; no clear D. This CDR3 comprises 15 residues. V lost 1 base to trimming and J lost 4 bases, with 13 bases between them. Germline V gives CDR1 SGHTA, CDR2 FQGNSA. The CDR3 coding sequence is TGTGCCAGCAGCTTAGGTGAGGGTCGAAGCACTGAAGCTTTCTTT. Its protein product is CASSLGEGRSTEAFF.

The chain links TRBV12-3 or TRBV12-4 to TRBJ2-5; D is possibly TRBD1 (6 bases). V shed 8 bases and J shed 5 bases, with 12 bases lying between them. There are 12 residues in the CDR3. CDR3 sequence: CASGGREETQYF. CDR3 DNA sequence: TGTGCCAGCGGGGGCCGAGAGGAGACCCAGTACTTC.

This clone was seen a handful of times. The chain employs TRBV5-1 and TRBJ2-1; TRBD2 might be the D (5 bases). CDR1 is SGHRS and CDR2 is YFSETQ in the germline V gene. The CDR3 has 13 residues. The ends were cut back, 7 bases at V and 9 bases at J, with 17 bases in the middle. The chain's CDR3 is CASYQLGIGEQFF. CDR3 DNA: TGCGCCAGCTATCAACTAGGGATAGGTGAGCAGTTCTTC.

V is TRBV10-3 and J is TRBJ1-1; 7 bases agree with TRBD1. The V segment lost 5 bases and the J segment 2 bases; nucleotides outside the gene matches: 2. Germline lookup yields CDR1 ENHRY and CDR2 SYGVKD. This CDR3 has 13 amino acids. CDR3 protein: CAISRQGNTEAFF. CDR3 bases: TGTGCCATCAGTCGACAGGGTAACACTGAAGCTTTCTTT.

The rearrangement uses TRBV7-9 and TRBJ2-7; 9 bases are shared with TRBD2. In germline, CDR1 is SEHNR, CDR2 FQNEAQ (reference sequence). The CDR3 runs 19 residues. The junction had 23 bases not matched to a gene; V was cut back by 7 bases and J by 4 bases. CDR3 DNA sequence: TGTGCCAGCAAGTCCCTTACGGACGGAATAGCGGGAGTGCGTTACGAGCAGTACTTC. Translating gives CASKSLTDGIAGVRYEQYF.

The genes are TRBV19 and TRBJ2-6; D gene unclear. Germline lookup yields CDR1 LNHDA and CDR2 SQIVND (reference sequence). The V end lost 10 bases, the J end lost 2 bases, and 9 bases lay between the germline ends. CDR3 length: 13 residues. CDR3 sequence: CATRLTGANVLTF. Written as DNA, the CDR3 is TGTGCCACGAGGTTGACTGGGGCCAACGTCCTGACTTTC.

The J gene is TRBJ1-5, the V gene TRBV12-5; the D gene is possibly TRBD1 (6 bases). This CDR3 contains 16 residues. CDR1 and CDR2 from the germline V gene are LGHNT and FRNRAP. V lost 3 bases, J lost 4 bases, and 16 bases lay in between. The CDR3 is CASGFSVAGENQPQHF. The CDR3 bases are TGTGCTAGTGGTTTTTCGGTGGCAGGGGAAAATCAGCCCCAGCATTTT.

The genes are TRBV7-8 and TRBJ1-5; D not resolved. Trimming pared 1 base from V and 7 bases from J, leaving 8 bases between. Germline lookup yields CDR1 SGHVS and CDR2 FQNEAQ. The CDR3 has 13 residues. The CDR3 sequence: CASSLDLRQPQHF. Written as DNA, the CDR3 is TGTGCCAGCAGCTTAGACCTTAGACAGCCCCAGCATTTT. Full variable domain (outside the CDR3, taken from reference TRBV7-8 and TRBJ1-5): GAGVSQSPRYKVAKRGQDVALRCDPISGHVSLFWYQQALGQGPEFLTYFQNEAQLDKSGLPSDRFFAERPEGSVSTLKIQRTQQEDSAVYLCASSLDLRQPQHFGDGTRLSIL.

This clone has just one count. This chain connects TRBV14 to TRBJ2-7; TRBD1 matches at 10 bases. The CDR3 covers 15 residues. Germline V gene sequence: CDR1 SGHDN, CDR2 FVKESK. V shed 4 bases and J 1 base; nucleotides not matched to a gene: 4. CDR3: CASSRQGASSYEQYF. CDR3 bases: TGTGCCAGCAGCCGACAGGGGGCCTCTTCCTACGAGCAGTACTTC.